A single sample gave rise to the 18 T cell receptor beta chains below, sequenced in a study of blood T cells in healthy people across ages. Together with a sample-barcoded 5' primer, a J-beta primer mix was included in a second PCR lasting about 6 to 11 cycles. MiXCR, run by TCRdb on the 5' RACE reads, gives a single entry per CDR3 protein. The sample comprises around 1.1 million distinct CDR3 sequences, roughly two fifths of which are singletons, and about an eighth rests with the top ten. The specimen sequenced was blood. Receptors were obtained from a man in his late teens or twenties in good health.

V usage is TRBV6-5 and J usage is TRBJ2-1; D is possibly TRBD1 or TRBD2 (5 bases each). This CDR3 is 13 amino acids long. The germline gives CDR1 MNHEY, CDR2 SVGAGI. Trimming cost V 4 bases and J 9 bases, with 13 bases left between them. The CDR3 sequence is CASSLGPPGEQFF. The CDR3 nucleotides read TGTGCCAGCAGTTTGGGACCGCCCGGTGAGCAGTTCTTC.

The chain has TRBV7-2 and TRBJ2-1, with 11 bases aligning to TRBD2. Per the germline V gene, CDR1 is SGHTA and CDR2 is FQGNSA. This CDR3 comprises 16 residues. After removal of 1 base from V and 7 bases from J, the junction contained 6 bases not matched to a gene. The CDR3 DNA sequence: TGTGCCAGCAGCTTAGACATTAGCGGGGGGGGAAATGAGCAGTTCTTC. Translated, it gives CASSLDISGGGNEQFF.

The sample holds a few counts of this clonotype. The V call is TRBV5-1, the J call TRBJ2-5; maybe TRBD1 (6 bases). The CDR3 contains 17 residues. Germline-derived CDR1 and CDR2 are SGHRS and YFSETQ. V lost 2 bases and J 0 bases, leaving 17 bases between the germline ends. The CDR3 DNA reads TGCGCCAGCAGCTTTTCCAGGGGATCCCAGTACCAAGAGACCCAGTACTTC. Translation gives CASSFSRGSQYQETQYF.

The chain links TRBV2 to TRBJ1-4, with 8 nucleotides matching TRBD1. CDR1 and CDR2 (germline): SNHLY, FYNNEI. Trimming cost V 6 bases and J 6 bases; bases outside gene matches: 6. The CDR3 length is 14 residues. CDR3 nucleotide sequence: TGTGCCAGCAGCGCTGACAGGGGTGATGAAAAACTGTTTTTT. This translates into CASSADRGDEKLFF.

This clonotype was counted between two and nine times. J is TRBJ1-2 and V is TRBV6-5; 7 bases fit TRBD1. Germline lookup yields CDR1 MNHEY and CDR2 SVGAGI. The CDR3 runs 15 residues. Losses at the gene ends were 6 bases for V and 1 base for J; bases not matched to a gene: 8. The CDR3 DNA is TGTGCCAGCAGCCGGGGACAGTTGATTAACTATGGCTACACCTTC. Residues: CASSRGQLINYGYTF.

This clonotype has a handful of counts. V is TRBV5-1 and J is TRBJ2-2, with 11 bases fitting TRBD2. The V segment lost 6 bases and the J segment 8 bases; nucleotides outside the gene matches: 9. CDR1 SGHRS and CDR2 YFSETQ come from the germline V gene. This CDR3 spans 15 amino acids. The CDR3 is CASTVTSGDEGELFF. DNA for the CDR3: TGCGCCAGCACCGTGACTAGCGGGGACGAGGGGGAGCTGTTTTTT.

This chain links TRBV7-2 with TRBJ2-6; a weak D match, TRBD2 (6 bases). Per the germline V gene, CDR1 is SGHTA and CDR2 is FQGNSA. Trimming removed 2 bases from V and 0 bases from J, with 14 bases in between. The CDR3 contains 18 residues. The CDR3 bases are TGTGCCAGCAGCTTATCTGGCGGGATTGCCTCTGGGGCCAACGTCCTGACTTTC. Translated, it gives CASSLSGGIASGANVLTF. Variable domain in full (rest from reference TRBV7-2 and TRBJ2-6): GAGVSQSPSNKVTEKGKDVELRCDPISGHTALYWYRQSLGQGLEFLIYFQGNSAPDKSGLPSDRFSAERTGGSVSTLTIQRTQQEDSAVYLCASSLSGGIASGANVLTFGAGSRLTVL.

In its sample, this clonotype was seen many times. The V and J genes are TRBV12-3 or TRBV12-4 and TRBJ1-6; D not resolved. Trimming left V 7 bases short and J 6 bases short, with 13 bases between. This CDR3 contains 14 residues. The CDR3 sequence is CASKEREINSPLHF. The CDR3 DNA follows: TGTGCCAGCAAGGAACGGGAGATTAATTCACCCCTCCACTTT.

This sequence joins TRBV2 and TRBJ2-4; perhaps TRBD1 as D (6 bases). Trimming left V 2 bases short and J 6 bases short, with 14 bases between. Germline loops: CDR1 SNHLY, CDR2 FYNNEI. The CDR3 runs 15 residues. The CDR3 DNA sequence: TGTGCCAGCAGTGAACTGGGGACAAATATAAACATTCAGTACTTC. Translating gives CASSELGTNINIQYF.

This chain uses TRBV5-1 with TRBJ2-5; D not resolved. CDR3 size: 11 residues. The V gene's germline CDR1 is SGHRS and CDR2 YFSETQ. With 4 bases removed from V and 7 bases from J, the gap between germline ends came to 8 bases. Written as DNA, the CDR3 is TGCGCCAGCAGCAGCAGCGCGACCCAGTACTTC. Protein product: CASSSSATQYF.

This clonotype has just a few counts. The V gene is TRBV7-2, the J gene TRBJ1-6, with D perhaps TRBD1 (5 bases). V was trimmed by 5 bases and J by 9 bases, leaving 29 bases between them. CDR1 is SGHTA, CDR2 FQGNSA, per germline. The CDR3 spans 19 residues. The CDR3 DNA is TGTGCCAGCAGCACTCGAGGTGGAGAGACGAATAACGGGGGTTCACCCCTCCACTTT. Translated: CASSTRGGETNNGGSPLHF.

The rearrangement links TRBV6-5 to TRBJ2-4; no definite D call. V gave up 0 bases and J gave up 9 bases, with 18 bases separating them. CDR3 length equals 16 residues. Germline CDR1 MNHEY, CDR2 SVGAGI. CDR3 coding DNA: TGTGCCAGCAGTTACTCGGCAGAAATAAATTTGGGCATTCAGTACTTC. It encodes CASSYSAEINLGIQYF.

V and J are TRBV7-9 and TRBJ2-7, with 8 bases matching TRBD2. The CDR3 spans 14 residues. Unmatched junction bases numbered 8, after V lost 7 bases and J lost 3 bases. The germline CDR1 and CDR2 sequences are SEHNR and FQNEAQ (reference sequence). The CDR3 region is CASKAAGAFYEQYF. The CDR3 region has the DNA TGTGCCAGCAAGGCAGCGGGGGCCTTCTACGAGCAGTACTTC.

V is TRBV20-1 and J is TRBJ2-1, with 9 bases identical to TRBD1. Gene TRBJ2-7 matches the end of the DNA better, so the J call may be wrong. This CDR3 spans 14 amino acids. Germline values: CDR1 DFQATT, CDR2 SNEGSKA (reference sequence). CDR3 region: CSASRDRDIDEQYF. As DNA, the CDR3 is TGCAGTGCTTCCCGGGACAGGGATATAGATGAGCAGTACTTC.

This clonotype was found a few times. The chain uses TRBV7-6 and TRBJ2-3; D is unclear. The CDR3 contains 15 residues. V lost 5 bases and J lost 6, with 18 bases in between. Germline V gene data show CDR1 as SGHVS and CDR2 as FNYEAQ. Here the CDR3 reads CASSPTPGSTDTQYF. CDR3 in DNA: TGTGCCAGCAGCCCAACTCCGGGCTCGACCGATACGCAGTATTTT.

This clonotype was picked up a small number of times. The chain uses TRBV28 and TRBJ2-5; D is ambiguous. This CDR3 is 16 amino acids long. From germline, CDR1 is MDHEN and CDR2 SYDVKM. Between the trimmed V and J ends, which lost 5 bases and 0 bases, there was a span of 16 bases. The CDR3 DNA follows: TGTGCCAGCAGTCCCACCCGGGTAGGGTACCAAGAGACCCAGTACTTC. It encodes CASSPTRVGYQETQYF. Full variable domain (rest looked up from reference TRBV28 and TRBJ2-5): DVKVTQSSRYLVKRTGEKVFLECVQDMDHENMFWYRQDPGLGLRLIYFSYDVKMKEKGDIPEGYSVSREKKERFSLILESASTNQTSMYLCASSPTRVGYQETQYFGPGTRLLVL.

This clonotype was detected a few times. CDR3 sequence: CASSLPRVNTEAFF. CDR3 bases: TGTGCCAGCAGTTTACCAAGAGTGAACACTGAAGCTTTCTTT. The rearrangement uses TRBV12-3 or TRBV12-4 and TRBJ1-1, with unresolved D. Trimming stripped 2 bases from V and 0 bases from J, with 7 bases between. The CDR3 runs to 14 residues.

This clonotype was observed many times. The V gene is TRBV10-3, the J gene TRBJ1-2, with 7 bases identical to TRBD1. This CDR3 has 14 residues. The V gene's germline CDR1 is ENHRY and CDR2 SYGVKD. Trimming removed 2 bases from V and 3 bases from J; junction bases left unmatched: 3. The CDR3 nucleotides are TGTGCCATCAGTGAGACAGGGGCGGACTATGGCTACACCTTC. It is translated as CAISETGADYGYTF.